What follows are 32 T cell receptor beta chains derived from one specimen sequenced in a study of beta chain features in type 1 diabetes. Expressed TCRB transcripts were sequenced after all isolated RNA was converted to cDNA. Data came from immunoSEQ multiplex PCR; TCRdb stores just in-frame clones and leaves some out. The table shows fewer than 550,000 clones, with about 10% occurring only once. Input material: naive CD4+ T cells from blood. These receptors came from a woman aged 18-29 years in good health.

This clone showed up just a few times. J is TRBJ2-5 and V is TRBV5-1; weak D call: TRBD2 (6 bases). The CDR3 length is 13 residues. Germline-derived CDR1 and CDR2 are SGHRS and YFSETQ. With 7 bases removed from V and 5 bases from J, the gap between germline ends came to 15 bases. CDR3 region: CASGALAGETQYF. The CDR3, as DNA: TGCGCCAGCGGCGCACTAGCAGGGGAGACCCAGTACTTC.

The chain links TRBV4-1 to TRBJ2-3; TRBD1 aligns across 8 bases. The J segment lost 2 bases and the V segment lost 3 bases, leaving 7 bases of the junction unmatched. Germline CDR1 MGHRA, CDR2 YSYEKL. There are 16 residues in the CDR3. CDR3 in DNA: TGCGCCAGCAGCCACTTGGACAGGGCATACACAGATACGCAGTATTTT. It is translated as CASSHLDRAYTDTQYF.

CDR3: CASSLVLAGNVYEQYF. The CDR3 coding sequence is TGCGCCAGCAGCTTAGTATTGGCGGGCAACGTCTACGAGCAGTACTTC. This chain links TRBV5-1 with TRBJ2-7; D is possibly TRBD2 (5 bases). V was trimmed by 2 bases and J by 3 bases, leaving 18 bases between them. Germline-derived CDR1 and CDR2 are SGHRS and YFSETQ. The CDR3 sequence is 16 residues long.

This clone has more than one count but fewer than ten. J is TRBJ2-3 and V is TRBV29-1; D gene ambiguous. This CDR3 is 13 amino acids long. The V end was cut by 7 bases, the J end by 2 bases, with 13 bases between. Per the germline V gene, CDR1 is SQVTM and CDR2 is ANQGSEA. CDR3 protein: CSATATYTDTQYF. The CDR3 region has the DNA TGCAGCGCGACGGCAACATACACAGATACGCAGTATTTT.

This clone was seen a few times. The CDR3 sequence is CASSAYSSPNEQFF. Here the CDR3 DNA reads TGTGCCAGCAGCGCCTATAGCTCCCCAAATGAGCAGTTCTTC. This chain uses TRBV7-3 with TRBJ2-1; D is unresolved. The CDR3 is made up of 14 amino acids. V lost 5 bases and J lost 7, with 15 bases in between. CDR1 is SGHTA and CDR2 is FQGTGA in the germline V gene.

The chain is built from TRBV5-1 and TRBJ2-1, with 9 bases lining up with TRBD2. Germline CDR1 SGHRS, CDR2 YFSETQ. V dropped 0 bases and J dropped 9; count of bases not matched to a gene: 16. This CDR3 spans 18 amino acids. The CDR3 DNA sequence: TGCGCCAGCAGCTTGGGGCCTAGCGGGCCCCAGACTAGCGGTGAGCAGTTCTTC. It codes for CASSLGPSGPQTSGEQFF.

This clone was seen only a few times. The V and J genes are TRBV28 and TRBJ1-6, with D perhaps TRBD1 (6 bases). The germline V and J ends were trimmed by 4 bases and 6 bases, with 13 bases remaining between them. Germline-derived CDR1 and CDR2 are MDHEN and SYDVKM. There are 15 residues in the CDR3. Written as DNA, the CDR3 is TGTGCCAGCAGTTCCCCGGACAGAATTAATTCACCCCTCCACTTT. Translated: CASSSPDRINSPLHF.

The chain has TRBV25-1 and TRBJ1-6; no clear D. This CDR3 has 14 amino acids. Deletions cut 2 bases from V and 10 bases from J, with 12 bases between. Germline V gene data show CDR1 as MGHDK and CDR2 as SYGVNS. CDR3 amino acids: CASSEEGGGSPLHF. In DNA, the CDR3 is TGTGCCAGCAGTGAAGAGGGAGGTGGATCACCCCTCCACTTT. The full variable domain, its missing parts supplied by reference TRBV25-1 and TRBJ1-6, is EADIYQTPRYLVIGTGKKITLECSQTMGHDKMYWYQQDPGMELHLIHYSYGVNSTEKGDLSSESTVSRIRTEHFPLTLESARPSHTSQYLCASSEEGGGSPLHFGNGTRLTVT.

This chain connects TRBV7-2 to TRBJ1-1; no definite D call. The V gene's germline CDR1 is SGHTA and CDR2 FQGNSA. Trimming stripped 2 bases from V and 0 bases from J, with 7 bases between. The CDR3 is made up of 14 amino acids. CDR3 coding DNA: TGTGCCAGCAGCTTAAAGGCGGTGAACACTGAAGCTTTCTTT. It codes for CASSLKAVNTEAFF.

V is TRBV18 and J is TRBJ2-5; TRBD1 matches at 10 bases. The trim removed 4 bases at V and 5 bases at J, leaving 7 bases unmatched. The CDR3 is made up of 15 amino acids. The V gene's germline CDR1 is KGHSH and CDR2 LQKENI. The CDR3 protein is CASSLPWDRGETQYF. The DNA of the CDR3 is TGTGCCAGCTCACTCCCCTGGGACAGGGGTGAGACCCAGTACTTC.

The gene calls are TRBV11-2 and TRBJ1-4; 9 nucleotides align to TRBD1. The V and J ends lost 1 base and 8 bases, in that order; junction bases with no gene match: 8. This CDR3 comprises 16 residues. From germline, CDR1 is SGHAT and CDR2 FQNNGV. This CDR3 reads CASSLGPGQGDEKLFF. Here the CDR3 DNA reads TGTGCCAGCAGCTTAGGGCCGGGACAGGGTGACGAAAAACTGTTTTTT.

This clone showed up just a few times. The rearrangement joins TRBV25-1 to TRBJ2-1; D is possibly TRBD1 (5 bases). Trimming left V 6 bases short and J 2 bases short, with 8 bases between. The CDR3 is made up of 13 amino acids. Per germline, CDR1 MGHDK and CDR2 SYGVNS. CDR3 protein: CASSQGTYNEQFF. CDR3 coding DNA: TGTGCCAGCAGCCAGGGAACCTACAATGAGCAGTTCTTC.

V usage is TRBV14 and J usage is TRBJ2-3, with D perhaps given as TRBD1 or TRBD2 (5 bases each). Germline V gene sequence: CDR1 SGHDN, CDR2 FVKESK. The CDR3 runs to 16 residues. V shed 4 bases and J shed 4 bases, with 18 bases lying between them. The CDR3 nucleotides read TGTGCCAGCAGCCCAAGGCCCGGGAAAGGGGCAGATACGCAGTATTTT. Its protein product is CASSPRPGKGADTQYF.

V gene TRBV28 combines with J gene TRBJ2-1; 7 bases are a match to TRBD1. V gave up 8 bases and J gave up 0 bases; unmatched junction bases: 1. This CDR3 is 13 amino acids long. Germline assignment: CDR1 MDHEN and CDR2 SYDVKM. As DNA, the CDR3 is TGTGCCAGCCGACAGGGCTCCTACAATGAGCAGTTCTTC. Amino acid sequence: CASRQGSYNEQFF.

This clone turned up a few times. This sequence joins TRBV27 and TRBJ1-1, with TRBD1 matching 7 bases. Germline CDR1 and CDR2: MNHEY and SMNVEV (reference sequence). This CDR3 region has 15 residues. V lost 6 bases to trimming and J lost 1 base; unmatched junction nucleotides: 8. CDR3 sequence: CASSPRGQENTEAFF. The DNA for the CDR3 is TGTGCCAGCAGCCCTCGAGGACAGGAGAACACTGAAGCTTTCTTT.

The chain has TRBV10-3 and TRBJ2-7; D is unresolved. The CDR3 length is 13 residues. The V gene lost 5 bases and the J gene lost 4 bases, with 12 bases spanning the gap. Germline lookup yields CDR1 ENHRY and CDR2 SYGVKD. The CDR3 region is CAISTESAYEQYF. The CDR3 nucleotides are TGTGCCATCAGTACAGAGTCAGCTTACGAGCAGTACTTC.

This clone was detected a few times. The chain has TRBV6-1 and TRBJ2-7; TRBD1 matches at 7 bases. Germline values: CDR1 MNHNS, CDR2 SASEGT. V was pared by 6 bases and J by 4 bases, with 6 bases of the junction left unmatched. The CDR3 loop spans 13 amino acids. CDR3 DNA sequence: TGTGCCAGCAGCAATGAGGGACAGTACGAGCAGTACGTC. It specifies CASSNEGQYEQYV.

CDR3 nucleotide sequence: TGCGCCAGCAGCCAGGGTGGGGGGCGCACAGATACGCAGTATTTT. Amino acids: CASSQGGGRTDTQYF. The chain links TRBV4-3 to TRBJ2-3; D could derive from TRBD1 or TRBD2 (6 bases each). Trimming removed 3 bases from V and 1 base from J, with 11 bases in between. The CDR3 consists of 15 residues. Germline CDR1 is LGHNA and CDR2 is YSLEER.

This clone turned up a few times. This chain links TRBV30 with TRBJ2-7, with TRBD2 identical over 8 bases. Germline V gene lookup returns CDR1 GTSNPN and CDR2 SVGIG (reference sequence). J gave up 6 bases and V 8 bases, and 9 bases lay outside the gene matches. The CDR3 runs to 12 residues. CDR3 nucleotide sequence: TGTGCCGGGGGACTAGGCATTCGCGAGCAGTACTTC. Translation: CAGGLGIREQYF.

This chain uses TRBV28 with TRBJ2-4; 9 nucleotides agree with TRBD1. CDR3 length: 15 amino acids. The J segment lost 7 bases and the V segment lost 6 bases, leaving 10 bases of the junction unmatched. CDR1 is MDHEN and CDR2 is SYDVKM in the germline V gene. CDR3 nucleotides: TGTGCCAGCAGCGGAAGGGGGACAGGGTGGAACATTCAGTACTTC. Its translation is CASSGRGTGWNIQYF. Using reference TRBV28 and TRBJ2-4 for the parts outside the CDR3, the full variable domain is DVKVTQSSRYLVKRTGEKVFLECVQDMDHENMFWYRQDPGLGLRLIYFSYDVKMKEKGDIPEGYSVSREKKERFSLILESASTNQTSMYLCASSGRGTGWNIQYFGAGTRLSVL.

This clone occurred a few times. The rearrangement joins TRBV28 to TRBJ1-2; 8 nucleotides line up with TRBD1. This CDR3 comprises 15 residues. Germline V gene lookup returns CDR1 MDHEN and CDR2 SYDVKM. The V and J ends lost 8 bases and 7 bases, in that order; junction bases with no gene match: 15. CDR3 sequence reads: CASRVGQGIRFGYTF. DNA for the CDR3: TGTGCCAGCCGCGTCGGACAGGGTATTAGGTTTGGCTACACCTTC.

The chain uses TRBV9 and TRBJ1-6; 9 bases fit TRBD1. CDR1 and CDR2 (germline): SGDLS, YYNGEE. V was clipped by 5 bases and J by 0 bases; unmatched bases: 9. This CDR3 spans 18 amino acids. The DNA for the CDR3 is TGTGCCAGCAGTACGAGGGACAGGGTGAGCTCCTATAATTCACCCCTCCACTTT. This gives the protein CASSTRDRVSSYNSPLHF. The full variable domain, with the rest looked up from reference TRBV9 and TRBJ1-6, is DSGVTQTPKHLITATGQRVTLRCSPRSGDLSVYWYQQSLDQGLQFLIQYYNGEERAKGNILERFSAQQFPDLHSELNLSSLELGDSALYFCASSTRDRVSSYNSPLHFGNGTRLTVT.

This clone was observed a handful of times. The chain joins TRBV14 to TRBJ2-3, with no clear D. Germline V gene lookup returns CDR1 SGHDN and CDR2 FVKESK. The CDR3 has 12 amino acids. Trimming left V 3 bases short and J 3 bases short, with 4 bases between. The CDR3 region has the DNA TGTGCCAGCAGCCACTTAACAGATACGCAGTATTTT. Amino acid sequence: CASSHLTDTQYF.

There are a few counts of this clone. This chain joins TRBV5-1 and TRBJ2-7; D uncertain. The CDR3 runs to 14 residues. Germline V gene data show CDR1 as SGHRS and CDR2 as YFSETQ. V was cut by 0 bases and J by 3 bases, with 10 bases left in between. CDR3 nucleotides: TGCGCCAGCAGCTTGGATCCTTCGGGCTACGAGCAGTACGTC. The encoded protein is CASSLDPSGYEQYV.

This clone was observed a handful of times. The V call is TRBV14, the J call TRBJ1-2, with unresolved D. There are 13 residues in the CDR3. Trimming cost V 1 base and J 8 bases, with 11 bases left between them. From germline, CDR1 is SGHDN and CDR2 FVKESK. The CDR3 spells CASSQGLVWGYTF. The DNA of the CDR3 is TGTGCCAGCAGCCAAGGTCTGGTTTGGGGCTACACCTTC. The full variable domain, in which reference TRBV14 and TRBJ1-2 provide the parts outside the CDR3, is EAGVTQFPSHSVIEKGQTVTLRCDPISGHDNLYWYRRVMGKEIKFLLHFVKESKQDESGMPNNRFLAERTGGTYSTLKVQPAELEDSGVYFCASSQGLVWGYTFGSGTRLTVV.

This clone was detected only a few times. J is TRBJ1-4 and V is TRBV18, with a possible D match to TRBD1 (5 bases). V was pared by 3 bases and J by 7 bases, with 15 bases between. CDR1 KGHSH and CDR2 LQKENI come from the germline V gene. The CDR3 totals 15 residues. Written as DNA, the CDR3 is TGTGCCAGCTCACCCCTGGAGGGGAAATCTGAAAAACTGTTTTTT. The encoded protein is CASSPLEGKSEKLFF.

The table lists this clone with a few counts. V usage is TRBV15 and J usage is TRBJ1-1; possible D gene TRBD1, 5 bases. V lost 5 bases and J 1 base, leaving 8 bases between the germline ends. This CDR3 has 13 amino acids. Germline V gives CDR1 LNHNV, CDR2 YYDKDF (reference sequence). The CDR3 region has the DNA TGTGCCACCAGCCTAGGGGAGAACACTGAAGCTTTCTTT. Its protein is CATSLGENTEAFF.

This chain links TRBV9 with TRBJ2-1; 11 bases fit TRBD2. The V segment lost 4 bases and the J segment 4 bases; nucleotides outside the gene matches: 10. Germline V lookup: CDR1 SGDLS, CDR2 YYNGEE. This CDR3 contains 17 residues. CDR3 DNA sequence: TGTGCCAGCAGCTCTCCCCCGGGGACTAGCGGATACAATGAGCAGTTCTTC. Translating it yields CASSSPPGTSGYNEQFF.

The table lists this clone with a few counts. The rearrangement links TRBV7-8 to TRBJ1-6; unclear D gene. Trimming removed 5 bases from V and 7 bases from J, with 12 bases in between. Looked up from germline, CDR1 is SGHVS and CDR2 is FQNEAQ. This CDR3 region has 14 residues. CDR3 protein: CASSAQAINSPLHF. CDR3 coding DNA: TGTGCCAGCAGCGCCCAGGCCATCAATTCACCCCTCCACTTT.

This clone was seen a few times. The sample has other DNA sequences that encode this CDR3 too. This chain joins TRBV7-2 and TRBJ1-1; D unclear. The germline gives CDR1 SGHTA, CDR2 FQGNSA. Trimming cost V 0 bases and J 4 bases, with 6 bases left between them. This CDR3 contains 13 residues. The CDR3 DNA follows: TGTGCCAGCAGCTTAGCTCGGGTCACTGAAGCTTTCTTT. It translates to CASSLARVTEAFF.

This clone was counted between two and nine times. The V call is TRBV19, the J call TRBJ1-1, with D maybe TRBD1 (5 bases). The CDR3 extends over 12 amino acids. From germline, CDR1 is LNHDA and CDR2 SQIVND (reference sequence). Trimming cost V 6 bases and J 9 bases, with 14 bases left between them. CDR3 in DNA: TGTGCCAGTAGCATTGGGACGCTAAAAGCTTTCTTT. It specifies CASSIGTLKAFF.

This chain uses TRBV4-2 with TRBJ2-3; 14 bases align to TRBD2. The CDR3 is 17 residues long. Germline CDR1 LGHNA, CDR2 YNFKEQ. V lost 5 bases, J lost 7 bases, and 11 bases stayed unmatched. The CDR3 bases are TGTGCCAGCAGCGGAAAGGCCGGGACTAGCGGGAGAAATACGCAGTATTTT. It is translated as CASSGKAGTSGRNTQYF.